Presented here are 5 T cell receptor beta chains from one specimen sequenced in a study of T cells of healthy individuals. TCRdb fed the 5' RACE reads into MiXCR, producing one record per CDR3 protein. Here the sample spans 55,000 to 65,000 distinct CDR3 sequences, around 15% being singletons. These receptors were taken from a human donor in good health.

At least ten counts were recorded for this clonotype. The J gene is TRBJ2-4, the V gene TRBV29-1; 8 bases match TRBD2. Germline values: CDR1 SQVTM, CDR2 ANQGSEA. V gave up 6 bases and J gave up 7 bases; unmatched junction bases: 5. This CDR3 is built from 12 residues. As DNA, the CDR3 is TGCAGCGTAGCCGGGACTAGTAACATTCAGTACTTC. Translation: CSVAGTSNIQYF.

This clonotype has more than one count but fewer than ten. V gene TRBV7-9 combines with J gene TRBJ2-1; D ambiguous. CDR1 and CDR2 (germline): SEHNR, FQNEAQ (reference sequence). The V end lost 5 bases, the J end lost 1 base, and 15 bases lay between the germline ends. There are 16 residues in the CDR3. Here the CDR3 DNA reads TGTGCCAGCAGCCCCTCCTTTATGGATTCCTACAATGAGCAGTTCTTC. This encodes CASSPSFMDSYNEQFF.

This clonotype turned up a few times. In DNA form, the CDR3 reads TGCGCCAGCAGTGAGTCGGGGACAGGCGGTGAAGCTTTCTTT. Residues: CASSESGTGGEAFF. The chain uses TRBV10-1 and TRBJ1-1, with 8 positions matching TRBD1. V dropped 0 bases and J dropped 7; count of bases not matched to a gene: 4. The CDR3 runs to 14 residues. Germline CDR1 reads WNHNN; CDR2 reads SYGVQD (reference sequence).

The chain employs TRBV5-1 and TRBJ2-2, with D possibly being TRBD1 (5 bases). The CDR3 is 14 amino acids. Germline loops: CDR1 SGHRS, CDR2 YFSETQ. Trimming took off 0 bases at V and 3 bases at J, with 6 bases between the two ends. CDR3 region: CASSLAGYTGELFF. CDR3 DNA: TGCGCCAGCAGCTTGGCAGGGTACACCGGGGAGCTGTTTTTT.

This clonotype came up once. The rearrangement uses TRBV3-1 and TRBJ1-5; TRBD1 might be the D (5 bases). Trimming cost V 4 bases and J 3 bases, with 10 bases left between them. CDR1 LGHDT and CDR2 YNNKEL come from the germline V gene (reference sequence). CDR3 size: 14 residues. DNA of the CDR3: TGTGCCAGCAGCCGTCGCGGGACCAATCAGCCCCAGCATTTT. Translating gives CASSRRGTNQPQHF.